This is a list of T cell receptor beta chains from one sample in a study of blood T cell repertoires in COVID-19. Using immunoSEQ multiplex PCR, the repertoire was profiled, and TCRdb retains in-frame clones only, with some absent. Of approximately 250,000 clones in the sample, more than 80% were seen once. Sequenced material: PBMCs or T cells enriched from blood (not recorded which). These receptors originate from a woman aged 25 to 39 with acute COVID-19. Each CDR3 is given with its conserved first and last residue. The D gene is left open where the match is weak. For some rows the clone size is stated as once, few or many, or as a class when expanded; others skip it.

>TRBV19|once|-|TRBJ1-5
CASIPGGGALQPQHF
TGTGCCAGTATCCCAGGTGGGGGGGCTCTACAGCCCCAGCATTTT
>TRBV6-1|-|TRBD2|TRBJ2-7
CASSDAGGPTNF
TGTGCCAGCAGTGATGCGGGAGGCCCGACTAACTTC
>TRBV27|-|-|TRBJ2-3
CASSFSAANTQYF
TGTGCCAGCAGTTTTTCCGCGGCGAATACGCAGTATTTT
>TRBV19|-|TRBD1|TRBJ1-1
CASKESGGLRAFF
TGTGCCAGTAAGGAGTCAGGGGGACTTAGGGCTTTCTTT
>TRBV28|-|TRBD1|TRBJ1-4
CASSRGTDGNEKLFF
TGTGCCAGCAGCCGAGGGACAGATGGAAATGAAAAACTGTTTTTT
>TRBV27|-|-|TRBJ1-5
CASLIPSNQPQHF
TGTGCCAGCCTAATCCCCAGCAATCAGCCCCAGCATTTT
>TRBV27|-|-|TRBJ1-6
CASSLTGSVSPLHF
TGTGCCAGCAGTTTAACCGGTTCGGTGTCACCCCTCCACTTT
>TRBV28|-|-|TRBJ1-3
CASSSGGDGASGNTIYF
TGTGCCAGCAGTTCAGGAGGGGATGGTGCCTCTGGAAACACCATATATTTT
>TRBV6-1|-|TRBD1|TRBJ1-5
CASSDPGQLINQPQHF
TGTGCCAGCAGTGACCCGGGACAGCTAATTAATCAGCCCCAGCATTTT
>TRBV6-2/TRBV6-3|-|-|TRBJ2-7
CASSYYTGYSYEQYF
TGTGCCAGCAGTTACTATACAGGGTACTCCTACGAGCAGTACTTC
>TRBV28|-|-|TRBJ1-2
CASSRSGSGYTF
TGTGCCAGCAGTAGATCAGGGTCCGGCTACACCTTC
>TRBV5-1|once|TRBD2|TRBJ2-1
CASRVAGAYNEQFF
TGCGCCAGCCGGGTGGCGGGAGCTTACAATGAGCAGTTCTTC
>TRBV7-9|-|-|TRBJ1-1
CASSLAGGLRNTEAFF
TGTGCCAGCAGCTTAGCGGGGGGGCTGAGGAACACTGAAGCTTTCTTT
>TRBV6-2/TRBV6-3|few|TRBD2|TRBJ2-7
CASSYFSRGGPSSYEQYF
TGTGCCAGCAGTTACTTCTCACGCGGGGGGCCGAGCTCCTACGAGCAGTACTTC
>TRBV6-5|-|TRBD2|TRBJ2-5
CASGLTGLAGETQYF
TGTGCCAGCGGGTTGACTGGACTAGCGGGAGAGACCCAGTACTTC
>TRBV3-1/TRBV3-2|few|-|TRBJ1-5
CASSQTGNNQPQHF
TGTGCCAGCAGCCAAACAGGCAACAATCAGCCCCAGCATTTT
>TRBV28|-|TRBD1|TRBJ2-4
CASSFRTGQGPKNIQYF
TGTGCCAGCAGTTTTCGTACCGGACAGGGCCCCAAAAACATTCAGTACTTC
>TRBV7-9|-|-|TRBJ1-2
CASSLPGNGYTF
TGTGCCAGCAGCTTACCGGGGAATGGCTACACCTTC
>TRBV3-1/TRBV3-2|-|TRBD1|TRBJ2-3
CASSPLTGQGGGTQYF
TGTGCCAGCAGCCCATTGACCGGACAGGGAGGTGGTACGCAGTATTTT
>TRBV27|-|-|TRBJ1-2
CASSFRVSDGYTF
TGTGCCAGCAGTTTTAGGGTTAGCGATGGCTACACCTTC
>TRBV7-9|-|-|TRBJ2-7
CASSLGSTTYEQYF
TGTGCCAGCAGCTTAGGGAGCACCACCTACGAGCAGTACTTC
>TRBV11-3|-|-|TRBJ2-7
CASSHEPGEQYF
TGTGCCAGCAGCCACGAGCCGGGCGAGCAGTACTTC
>TRBV19|-|-|TRBJ1-2
CASSSGTYLNGYTF
TGTGCCAGTAGTTCCGGGACTTACCTAAATGGCTACACCTTC
>TRBV5-1|-|-|TRBJ2-7
CASSLAGRASYEQYF
TGCGCCAGCAGCTTGGCCGGCAGGGCCTCCTACGAGCAGTACTTC
>TRBV18|-|TRBD1|TRBJ1-1
CASSPGQDTEAFF
TGTGCCAGCTCACCGGGACAGGACACTGAAGCTTTCTTT
>TRBV18|-|-|TRBJ1-5
CASSPPHGHQPQHF
TGTGCCAGCTCACCACCCCATGGCCATCAGCCCCAGCATTTT
>TRBV27|-|TRBD1|TRBJ1-6
CASSLSWTGEKPAPLHF
TGTGCCAGCAGTTTATCCTGGACAGGGGAAAAACCCGCACCCCTCCACTTT
>TRBV9|-|-|TRBJ2-1
CASSVWPTTGGEQFF
TGTGCCAGCAGCGTTTGGCCTACTACCGGAGGTGAGCAGTTCTTC
>TRBV3-1/TRBV3-2|-|TRBD1|TRBJ2-2
CASSQDWDRGANTGELFF
TGTGCCAGCAGCCAAGATTGGGACAGGGGTGCGAACACCGGGGAGCTGTTTTTT
>TRBV19|-|TRBD2|TRBJ2-1
CASSIETSGRTNEQFF
TGTGCCAGTAGTATAGAGACTAGCGGGAGAACGAATGAGCAGTTCTTC
>TRBV11-2|-|TRBD2|TRBJ2-2
CASSPRTSLNTGELFF
TGTGCCAGCAGCCCCCGGACTAGCCTGAACACCGGGGAGCTGTTTTTT
>TRBV11-3|few|-|TRBJ2-1
CASSVDLASSYNEQFF
TGTGCCAGCAGCGTCGACCTAGCGAGCTCCTACAATGAGCAGTTCTTC
>TRBV6-5|-|TRBD1|TRBJ1-6
CASSSNSDRAYSPLHF
TGTGCCAGCAGTTCTAATTCGGACAGGGCCTACTCACCCCTCCACTTT
>TRBV9|-|-|TRBJ2-1
CASSPPGLSDHEQFF
TGTGCCAGCAGCCCACCCGGACTAAGTGACCATGAGCAGTTCTTC
>TRBV9|-|-|TRBJ2-7
CASSARDSSYEQYF
TGTGCCAGCAGCGCGCGGGACAGCTCCTACGAGCAGTACTTC
>TRBV11-3|once|TRBD2|TRBJ2-1
CASSLESSGRSPSYNEQFF
TGTGCCAGCAGCTTAGAGTCTAGCGGGAGAAGCCCCTCCTACAATGAGCAGTTCTTC
>TRBV11-2|-|-|TRBJ2-7
CASSLVSPRTQGGNEQYF
TGTGCCAGCAGCTTAGTTTCACCAAGGACACAGGGTGGTAACGAGCAGTACTTC
>TRBV27|-|TRBD1|TRBJ1-3
CASSAWTGSSGNTIYF
TGTGCCAGCAGTGCGTGGACAGGCAGCTCTGGAAACACCATATATTTT
>TRBV2|-|-|TRBJ2-7
CASSDKARSSYEQYF
TGTGCCAGCAGTGATAAGGCCAGGTCCTCCTACGAGCAGTACTTC
>TRBV6-1|-|TRBD1|TRBJ1-5
CASSEESGQAGQPQHF
TGTGCCAGCAGTGAAGAATCGGGACAGGCCGGTCAGCCCCAGCATTTT
>TRBV5-3|-|TRBD2|TRBJ2-3
CARSLGLAVADTQYF
TGTGCCAGAAGCTTGGGACTAGCGGTAGCAGATACGCAGTATTTT
>TRBV27|-|TRBD2|TRBJ2-7
CASKELAGSYEQYF
TGTGCCAGCAAAGAACTAGCGGGGTCCTACGAGCAGTACTTC
>TRBV11-1|-|-|TRBJ2-5
CASTSLVQETQYF
TGTGCCAGCACCTCCTTAGTCCAAGAGACCCAGTACTTC